Each of the 30 T cell receptor beta chains below was sequenced from the same sample in a study of cytomegalovirus exposure and HLA in healthy donors. This PCR relied on a set of 60 Vbeta primers and 13 Jbeta primers. This table comes from immunoSEQ multiplex PCR, and its TCRdb copy is limited to in-frame clones, with some not included. Counted here are under 200,000 clones, 80% to 90% occurring once; the ten biggest clones make up around 0.8%. Input material: PBMCs. The receptors originated from a woman between 18 and 30 years old in good health and CMV-seronegative.

The rearrangement joins TRBV19 to TRBJ1-2; D ambiguous. Germline V gene sequence: CDR1 LNHDA, CDR2 SQIVND (reference sequence). Trimming took off 3 bases at V and 0 bases at J, with 11 bases between the two ends. The CDR3 is 15 residues long. The CDR3 nucleotides read TGTGCCAGTAGTATGAGGCCAGCCTCTAACTATGGCTACACCTTC. It specifies CASSMRPASNYGYTF. The variable domain in full, with the rest retrieved from reference TRBV19 and TRBJ1-2, is DGGITQSPKYLFRKEGQNVTLSCEQNLNHDAMYWYRQDPGQGLRLIYYSQIVNDFQKGDIAEGYSVSREKKESFPLTVTSAQKNPTAFYLCASSMRPASNYGYTFGSGTRLTVV.

The chain couples TRBV7-2 to TRBJ2-3; 7 nucleotides match TRBD2. Looked up from germline, CDR1 is SGHTA and CDR2 is FQGNSA. V was clipped by 0 bases and J by 2 bases; unmatched bases: 2. This CDR3 is built from 15 residues. The CDR3 is CASSLAGGVTDTQYF. The CDR3 nucleotides are TGTGCCAGCAGCTTAGCGGGAGGGGTCACAGATACGCAGTATTTT.

This clone was counted only a few times. The DNA of the CDR3 is TGTGCCAGCTCACCTACCGGGACTAATTTTAAGCAGTTCTTC. This encodes CASSPTGTNFKQFF. The V call is TRBV18, the J call TRBJ2-1, with 7 bases identical to TRBD2. Germline loops: CDR1 KGHSH, CDR2 LQKENI. The length of the CDR3 is 14 residues. V lost 3 bases to trimming and J lost 11 bases; unmatched junction nucleotides: 10.

The rearrangement uses TRBV10-2 and TRBJ1-5, with 8 nucleotides matching TRBD1. The germline gives CDR1 WSHSY, CDR2 SAAADI. J was trimmed by 4 bases and V by 4 bases; bases with no gene match: 0. This CDR3 contains 13 residues. CDR3 sequence reads: CASSGTGNQPQHF. CDR3 DNA sequence: TGCGCCAGCAGTGGGACAGGGAATCAGCCCCAGCATTTT.

This clone has only a few counts. This chain links TRBV6-1 with TRBJ2-2; 10 nucleotides line up with TRBD1. CDR1 is MNHNS, CDR2 SASEGT, per germline. With V trimmed by 11 bases and J by 3 bases, 9 bases remained unmatched. This CDR3 is built from 15 residues. The CDR3: CAGKTGGLDTGELFF. The DNA for the CDR3 is TGTGCCGGCAAGACAGGGGGCCTCGACACCGGGGAGCTGTTTTTT.

This clone has only one observation. The J gene is TRBJ1-2, the V gene TRBV5-1; D is unresolved. Trimming removed 1 base at V and 8 bases at J, with 12 bases between. Germline V CDR1 and CDR2: SGHRS, YFSETQ. The CDR3 is 13 residues long. CDR3 DNA sequence: TGCGCCAGCAGCTTGTCTGCGTCTGCAGGCTACACCTTC. It is translated as CASSLSASAGYTF.

This clone was seen a single time. This chain joins TRBV12-5 and TRBJ2-2; 7 bases are shared with TRBD2. V gave up 2 bases and J gave up 2 bases; unmatched junction bases: 5. CDR3 length equals 16 residues. Looked up from germline, CDR1 is LGHNT and CDR2 is FRNRAP. The CDR3, as DNA: TGTGCTAGTGGTTTGTGGCTAGCGGCTAACACCGGGGAGCTGTTTTTT. Encoded protein: CASGLWLAANTGELFF. Using reference TRBV12-5 and TRBJ2-2 for the parts outside the CDR3, the full variable domain is DARVTQTPRHKVTEMGQEVTMRCQPILGHNTVFWYRQTMMQGLELLAYFRNRAPLDDSGMPKDRFSAEMPDATLATLKIQPSEPRDSAVYFCASGLWLAANTGELFFGEGSRLTVL.

This clone was seen just once. This chain links TRBV5-1 with TRBJ2-5, with TRBD1 identical over 8 bases. J was trimmed by 5 bases and V by 4 bases; bases with no gene match: 19. CDR3 length: 18 amino acids. CDR1 and CDR2 from the germline V gene are SGHRS and YFSETQ. For the CDR3, the DNA is TGCGCCAGCAGCCCTCGAGGCGGACAGGGTGTTTGGGGGGAGACCCAGTACTTC. Its translation: CASSPRGGQGVWGETQYF.

This clone occurred a few times. J is TRBJ2-1 and V is TRBV11-2; D unclear. Germline V CDR1 and CDR2: SGHAT, FQNNGV. This CDR3 is built from 12 residues. Trimming stripped 1 base from V and 5 bases from J, with 3 bases between. The CDR3 reads CASSLANNEQFF. CDR3 DNA sequence: TGTGCCAGCAGCTTAGCTAACAATGAGCAGTTCTTC.

The gene calls are TRBV27 and TRBJ1-1; D is uncertain. The CDR3 consists of 14 residues. Germline CDR1 and CDR2: MNHEY and SMNVEV (reference sequence). V lost 5 bases and J 1 base, leaving 11 bases between the germline ends. The CDR3 DNA reads TGTGCCAGCAGTCCATACACCAAGAACACTGAAGCTTTCTTT. This translates into CASSPYTKNTEAFF.

The gene calls are TRBV15 and TRBJ2-1, with D perhaps TRBD2 (6 bases). The V end was cut by 2 bases, the J end by 6 bases, with 8 bases between. CDR3 length: 13 residues. Germline V gene data show CDR1 as LNHNV and CDR2 as YYDKDF (reference sequence). CDR3 residues: CATSRWGLNEQFF. The CDR3 bases are TGTGCCACCAGCAGATGGGGACTCAATGAGCAGTTCTTC.

This clone was counted between two and nine times. V is TRBV7-2 and J is TRBJ2-1; 7 bases are a match to TRBD1. The CDR3 totals 15 residues. With V trimmed by 5 bases and J by 2 bases, 6 bases remained unmatched. The germline V gene has CDR1 SGHTA and CDR2 FQGNSA. The CDR3 DNA is TGTGCCAGCAGCACCAAACAGGGGCCCTACAATGAGCAGTTCTTC. Translation gives CASSTKQGPYNEQFF. The full variable domain, in which reference TRBV7-2 and TRBJ2-1 provide the parts outside the CDR3, is GAGVSQSPSNKVTEKGKDVELRCDPISGHTALYWYRQSLGQGLEFLIYFQGNSAPDKSGLPSDRFSAERTGGSVSTLTIQRTQQEDSAVYLCASSTKQGPYNEQFFGPGTRLTVL.

The J gene is TRBJ2-1, the V gene TRBV7-2; 12 bases line up with TRBD2. The germline V gene encodes CDR1 SGHTA and CDR2 FQGNSA. This CDR3 region has 17 residues. V lost 1 base and J lost 12; bases outside the gene matches: 13. The CDR3 bases are TGTGCCAGCAGCTTAGGTCCTTCATATGGACTAGCGGGGTTGCAGTTCTTC. Residues: CASSLGPSYGLAGLQFF. Full variable domain (remainder filled in from reference TRBV7-2 and TRBJ2-1): GAGVSQSPSNKVTEKGKDVELRCDPISGHTALYWYRQSLGQGLEFLIYFQGNSAPDKSGLPSDRFSAERTGGSVSTLTIQRTQQEDSAVYLCASSLGPSYGLAGLQFFGPGTRLTVL.

The rearrangement uses TRBV4-2 and TRBJ1-2; 10 bases match TRBD1. Germline V gene data show CDR1 as LGHNA and CDR2 as YNFKEQ. The CDR3 runs 16 residues. The junction had 5 bases not matched to a gene; V was cut back by 0 bases and J by 4 bases. DNA of the CDR3: TGTGCCAGCAGCCAAGATGGGACAGGGGTTGTCTATGGCTACACCTTC. Protein sequence: CASSQDGTGVVYGYTF.

This clone has more than one count but fewer than ten. The genes are TRBV5-5 and TRBJ1-4; 7 bases map to TRBD1. CDR1 and CDR2 (germline): SGHKS, YYEKEE (reference sequence). The CDR3 runs to 14 residues. With 4 bases clipped from V and 8 bases from J, the junction kept 8 bases outside the gene matches. The CDR3 loop reads CASSGTTGREKLFF. In nucleotides, the CDR3 is TGTGCCAGCAGCGGCACGACAGGGCGGGAAAAACTGTTTTTT.

The chain joins TRBV7-9 to TRBJ2-3; 10 positions agree with TRBD2. The germline CDR1 and CDR2 sequences are SEHNR and FQNEAQ (reference sequence). Germline trimming cut 5 bases from V and 4 bases from J; bases unmatched to any gene: 3. CDR3 length equals 14 residues. The CDR3 nucleotides read TGTGCCAGCAGCGCTAGCGGGAGCTCAGATACGCAGTATTTT. Translation gives CASSASGSSDTQYF.

V gene TRBV28 combines with J gene TRBJ2-1; D perhaps matches TRBD2 (5 bases). The V and J ends lost 5 bases and 7 bases respectively, with 21 bases between them. From germline, CDR1 is MDHEN and CDR2 SYDVKM. The CDR3 runs to 16 residues. The chain's CDR3 is CASSESNSDFLNEQFF. The CDR3 coding sequence is TGTGCCAGCAGTGAGTCTAATAGCGATTTCCTGAATGAGCAGTTCTTC.

V usage is TRBV29-1 and J usage is TRBJ2-1, with D perhaps matching TRBD2 (5 bases). Germline CDR1 SQVTM, CDR2 ANQGSEA. Trimming cost V 0 bases and J 15 bases, with 18 bases left between them. This CDR3 has 13 amino acids. The CDR3 here is CSVEDLNDQRWFF. CDR3 nucleotide sequence: TGCAGCGTTGAAGATCTAAACGACCAGCGGTGGTTCTTC.

The chain is built from TRBV27 and TRBJ1-1; the D is unclear. The CDR3 is made up of 14 amino acids. CDR1 is MNHEY, CDR2 SMNVEV, per germline (reference sequence). V dropped 7 bases and J dropped 3 bases, with 15 bases sitting between them. The chain's CDR3 is CASNLRPGYTEAFF. The CDR3, as DNA: TGTGCCAGCAACCTACGTCCGGGGTACACTGAAGCTTTCTTT.

V gene TRBV11-2 combines with J gene TRBJ1-1; TRBD1 matches 9 bases. The CDR3 covers 15 residues. V shed 5 bases and J 3 bases; nucleotides not matched to a gene: 7. Germline CDR1 and CDR2: SGHAT and FQNNGV. CDR3: CASSITGGLDTEAFF. CDR3 bases: TGTGCCAGCAGCATCACAGGGGGCTTGGACACTGAAGCTTTCTTT.

This clone was detected only once. The chain uses TRBV7-2 and TRBJ2-7, with TRBD2 matching 12 bases. Trimming took 4 bases from V and 4 from J; bases not matched to a gene: 5. The length of the CDR3 is 15 residues. Germline CDR1 SGHTA, CDR2 FQGNSA. CDR3 region: CASSSGLAGKYEQYF. The CDR3 region has the DNA TGTGCCAGCAGCTCCGGACTAGCGGGGAAATACGAGCAGTACTTC.

This chain links TRBV5-4 with TRBJ2-5; 13 nucleotides line up with TRBD2. Germline CDR1 and CDR2: SGHNT and YYREEE (reference sequence). The J segment lost 5 bases and the V segment lost 1 base, leaving 8 bases of the junction unmatched. CDR3 length: 17 amino acids. The CDR3 spells CASSLSLAGGPRETQYF. The CDR3, as DNA: TGTGCCAGCAGCTTGTCACTAGCGGGAGGGCCTCGGGAGACCCAGTACTTC. The full variable domain, its missing parts supplied by reference TRBV5-4 and TRBJ2-5, is ETGVTQSPTHLIKTRGQQVTLRCSSQSGHNTVSWYQQALGQGPQFIFQYYREEENGRGNFPPRFSGLQFPNYSSELNVNALELDDSALYLCASSLSLAGGPRETQYFGPGTRLLVL.

The chain employs TRBV5-1 and TRBJ2-7, with TRBD2 matching 8 bases. This CDR3 is 14 amino acids long. V lost 4 bases, J lost 2 bases, and 5 bases stayed unmatched. Looked up from germline, CDR1 is SGHRS and CDR2 is YFSETQ. The CDR3 here is CASSETGGPYEQYF. CDR3 bases: TGCGCCAGCAGCGAGACGGGAGGGCCCTACGAGCAGTACTTC. Complete variable domain (other parts from reference TRBV5-1 and TRBJ2-7): KAGVTQTPRYLIKTRGQQVTLSCSPISGHRSVSWYQQTPGQGLQFLFEYFSETQRNKGNFPGRFSGRQFSNSRSEMNVSTLELGDSALYLCASSETGGPYEQYFGPGTRLTVT.

CDR3 sequence (DNA): TGTGCCAGAAGCTTACAGGGAATACTGAACACTGAAGCTTTCTTT. Translating gives CARSLQGILNTEAFF. This sequence joins TRBV5-3 and TRBJ1-1; possibly TRBD1 for D (6 bases). TRBV5-3 is recorded as an ORF, its role being uncertain. With 2 bases removed from V and 0 bases from J, the gap between germline ends came to 11 bases. The CDR3 totals 15 residues.

J is TRBJ2-3 and V is TRBV7-6; TRBD2 matches 13 bases. V was clipped by 3 bases and J by 6 bases; unmatched bases: 6. Germline CDR1 SGHVS, CDR2 FNYEAQ. The CDR3 loop spans 16 amino acids. CDR3: CASSFGLAGAGDTQYF. The CDR3 region has the DNA TGTGCCAGCAGCTTCGGACTAGCGGGAGCAGGGGATACGCAGTATTTT.

The gene calls are TRBV28 and TRBJ2-7; tentative D call: TRBD1 (5 bases). The CDR3 has 15 amino acids. CDR1 and CDR2 from the germline V gene are MDHEN and SYDVKM. Trimming removed 5 bases from V and 2 bases from J, with 16 bases in between. The CDR3 DNA reads TGTGCCAGCAGTGCCCCCAGGGTACCCCCCTACGAGCAGTACTTC. The encoded protein is CASSAPRVPPYEQYF.

V gene TRBV5-8 combines with J gene TRBJ2-3; a possible D gene is TRBD1 (5 bases). The germline gives CDR1 SGHTS, CDR2 YDEGEE. The V gene lost 2 bases and the J gene lost 7 bases, with 14 bases spanning the gap. The CDR3 consists of 14 residues. The CDR3 loop is CASSFQGAGHTQYF. CDR3 DNA: TGTGCCAGCAGCTTTCAAGGGGCTGGTCATACGCAGTATTTT.

This clone was seen only once. This chain links TRBV7-2 with TRBJ2-4; D is undetermined. V gave up 1 base and J gave up 6 bases, with 7 bases separating them. CDR3 length: 13 amino acids. CDR1 and CDR2 (germline): SGHTA, FQGNSA. The CDR3: CASSLDAANIQYF. In DNA, the CDR3 is TGTGCCAGCAGCTTAGACGCGGCAAACATTCAGTACTTC.

This chain links TRBV9 with TRBJ2-1; perhaps TRBD2 as D (6 bases). The V end lost 7 bases, the J end lost 6 bases, and 14 bases lay between the germline ends. In germline, CDR1 is SGDLS, CDR2 YYNGEE. The CDR3 length is 13 residues. The CDR3 DNA is TGTGCCAGCGGACTCGTGGGGGGCAATGAGCAGTTCTTC. This codes for CASGLVGGNEQFF.

Only a few counts were recorded for this clone. The chain is built from TRBV7-3 and TRBJ2-6, with D tentatively TRBD1 (6 bases). Germline assignment: CDR1 SGHTA and CDR2 FQGTGA. CDR3 length: 20 residues. V dropped 6 bases and J dropped 0 bases, with 24 bases sitting between them. For the CDR3, the DNA is TGTGCCAGCAGGTTTAGACGAGTCCCGGGACATTACTCTGGGGCCAACGTCCTGACTTTC. As protein: CASRFRRVPGHYSGANVLTF.